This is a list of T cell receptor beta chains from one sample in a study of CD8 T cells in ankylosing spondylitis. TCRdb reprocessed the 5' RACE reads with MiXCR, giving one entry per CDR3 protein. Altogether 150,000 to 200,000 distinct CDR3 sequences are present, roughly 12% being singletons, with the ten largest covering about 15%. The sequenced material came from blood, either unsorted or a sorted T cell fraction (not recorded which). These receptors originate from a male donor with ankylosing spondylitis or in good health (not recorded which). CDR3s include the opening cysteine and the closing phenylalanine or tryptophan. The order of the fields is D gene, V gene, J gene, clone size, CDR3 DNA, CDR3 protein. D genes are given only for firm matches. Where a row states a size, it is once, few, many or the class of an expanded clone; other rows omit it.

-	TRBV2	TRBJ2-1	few	TGTGCCAGCAGTGAGGAGACGGGTAGTAACGATGAGCAGTTCTTC	CASSEETGSNDEQFF
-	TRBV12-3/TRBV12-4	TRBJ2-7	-	TGTGCCAGCAGCCCCGATGGAGGGACCTACGAGCAGTACTTC	CASSPDGGTYEQYF
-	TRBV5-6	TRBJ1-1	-	TGTGCCAGCAGCACCGGACTCCCTGTGGAAGCTTTCTTT	CASSTGLPVEAFF
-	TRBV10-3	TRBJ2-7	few	TGTGCCATCGGGGACGAGCAGTACTTC	CAIGDEQYF
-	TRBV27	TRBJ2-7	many	TGTGCCAGCAGTTTGTGGACTGACCCCTACGAGCAGTACTTC	CASSLWTDPYEQYF
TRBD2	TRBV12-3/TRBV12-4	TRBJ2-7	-	TGTGCCAGCAGTTTTACGGCGGGGGGAACCTACGAGCAGTACTTC	CASSFTAGGTYEQYF
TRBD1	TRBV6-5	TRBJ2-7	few	TGTGCCAGCAGTTATGAGACAGGGCCTTCCTACGAGCAGTACTTC	CASSYETGPSYEQYF
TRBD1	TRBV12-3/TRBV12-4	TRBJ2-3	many	TGTGCCAGCAGTGCACAGGGGGTCACGCAGTATTTT	CASSAQGVTQYF
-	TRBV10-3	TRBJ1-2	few	TGTGCCATCAGTGAAATCTTATATGGCTACACCTTC	CAISEILYGYTF
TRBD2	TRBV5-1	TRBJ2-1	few	TGCGCCAGCGTGACAACTAGCGGGAGCTCCTACAATGAGCAGTTCTTC	CASVTTSGSSYNEQFF
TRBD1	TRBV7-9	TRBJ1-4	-	TGTGCCAGCAGCTTAGCGGGGACAGGGGATGAAAAACTGTTTTTT	CASSLAGTGDEKLFF
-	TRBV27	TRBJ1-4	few	TGTGCCAGCAGTTTATCGTGGTGGGGGAAACTGTTTTTT	CASSLSWWGKLFF
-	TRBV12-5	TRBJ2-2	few	TGTGCTAGTGGTTTGATCCCAGGGAACACCGGGGAGCTGTTTTTT	CASGLIPGNTGELFF
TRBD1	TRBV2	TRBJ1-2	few	TGTGCCAGCAGTGGGCGGACAGGGTATCAAGGCTACACCTTC	CASSGRTGYQGYTF
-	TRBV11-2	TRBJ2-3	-	TGTGCCAGCAGCCCACGGAGGGGGGCCGATACGCAGTATTTT	CASSPRRGADTQYF
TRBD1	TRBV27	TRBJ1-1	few	TGTGCCAGCAGTTTATGGACAGGGACTGAAGCTTTCTTT	CASSLWTGTEAFF
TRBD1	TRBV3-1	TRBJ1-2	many	TGTGCCAGCAGCCAAGTTTCGGACAGGTACAACTATGGCTACACCTTC	CASSQVSDRYNYGYTF
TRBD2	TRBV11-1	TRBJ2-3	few	TGTGCCAGCAGCTTCCCCCGGGGTAGCGGGGGGGCCGCAGATACGCAGTATTTT	CASSFPRGSGGAADTQYF
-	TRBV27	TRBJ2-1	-	TGTGCCAGCAGTTTACAGTGGGCACCTCAGCAGTTCTTC	CASSLQWAPQQFF
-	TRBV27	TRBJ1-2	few	TGTGCCAGCAGTTTATCAGGGGTCGGCTATGGCTACACCTTC	CASSLSGVGYGYTF
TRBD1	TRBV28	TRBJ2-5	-	TGTGCCAGCAGGGGGACAGGGAACCTCCAAGAGACCCAGTACTTC	CASRGTGNLQETQYF
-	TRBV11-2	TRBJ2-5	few	TGTGCCAGCAGCCCCCACGGCGGCTCGTACCAAGAGACCCAGTACTTC	CASSPHGGSYQETQYF